Listed here are 23 T cell receptor beta chains from one sample, sequenced in a study of shared clonotypes between healthy human individuals. The data were produced by immunoSEQ multiplex PCR, yet TCRdb's version contains in-frame clones alone and is incomplete. The profile covers some 240,000 clones, with 60% to 80% appearing a single time and 11% taken by the ten largest. Sequencing was done on a sample of memory CD4+ T cells sorted from blood. The subset: CD45RA-negative fraction. Receptors were obtained from a man between 25 and 39 years old in good health.

The chain joins TRBV9 to TRBJ2-3; D may correspond to TRBD1 or TRBD2 (5 bases each). The CDR3 runs to 13 residues. The V gene lost 2 bases and the J gene lost 3 bases, with 7 bases spanning the gap. Germline V gene data show CDR1 as SGDLS and CDR2 as YYNGEE. The CDR3 region has the DNA TGTGCCAGCAGCGTGGGACCTACAGATACGCAGTATTTT. This encodes CASSVGPTDTQYF.

V and J are TRBV2 and TRBJ1-1; D might be TRBD1 (6 bases). CDR1 and CDR2 (germline): SNHLY, FYNNEI. V was pared by 4 bases and J by 3 bases, with 12 bases between. The CDR3 is 14 residues long. For the CDR3, the DNA is TGTGCCAGCAGTGTAAGGGGGTGGGACACTGAAGCTTTCTTT. Its protein product is CASSVRGWDTEAFF.

J is TRBJ2-7 and V is TRBV10-3; 8 bases are shared with TRBD2. Per germline, CDR1 ENHRY and CDR2 SYGVKD. The CDR3 extends over 16 amino acids. Trimming removed 7 bases from V and 2 bases from J; junction bases left unmatched: 13. In DNA, the CDR3 is TGTGCCATCACCGGGGGGGTAAACCGGGATCCCTACGAGCAGTACTTC. This gives the protein CAITGGVNRDPYEQYF.

CDR3 amino acids: CASTVQGNTIYF. The CDR3 DNA sequence: TGTGCCAGCACCGTCCAGGGAAACACCATATATTTT. The V gene is TRBV2, the J gene TRBJ1-3; D gene uncertain. Germline V gene data show CDR1 as SNHLY and CDR2 as FYNNEI. The CDR3 runs 12 residues. Trimming cost V 7 bases and J 4 bases, with 8 bases left between them.

The V and J genes are TRBV10-2 and TRBJ2-1; 10 nucleotides line up with TRBD2. Germline CDR1 reads WSHSY; CDR2 reads SAAADI. The J segment lost 2 bases and the V segment lost 2 bases, leaving 6 bases of the junction unmatched. This CDR3 is 17 amino acids long. CDR3 bases: TGCGCCAGCAGTGAGGTCAATAGCGGGAGGACCTACAATGAGCAGTTCTTC. Amino acids: CASSEVNSGRTYNEQFF.

This chain links TRBV4-2 with TRBJ2-7; 9 nucleotides agree with TRBD2. Germline V CDR1 and CDR2: LGHNA, YNFKEQ. The CDR3 runs 15 residues. With V trimmed by 5 bases and J by 3 bases, 8 bases remained unmatched. The CDR3 is CASSVVSGGHYEQYF. DNA for the CDR3: TGTGCCAGCAGCGTCGTTAGCGGGGGTCACTACGAGCAGTACTTC.

This clone has a count of ten or more. The chain has TRBV2 and TRBJ2-3; no clear D. The ends were cut back, 6 bases at V and 2 bases at J, with 12 bases in the middle. Per germline, CDR1 SNHLY and CDR2 FYNNEI. This CDR3 comprises 14 residues. Written as DNA, the CDR3 is TGTGCCAGCAGGGTAGGAGAGCTCACAGATACGCAGTATTTT. It translates to CASRVGELTDTQYF.

The chain has TRBV27 and TRBJ2-7, with 10 bases identical to TRBD2. This CDR3 region has 16 residues. The J segment lost 3 bases and the V segment lost 7 bases, leaving 12 bases of the junction unmatched. Germline-derived CDR1 and CDR2 are MNHEY and SMNVEV (reference sequence). CDR3 region: CASKVASGSTGYEQYF. CDR3 in DNA: TGTGCCAGCAAGGTGGCTAGCGGGAGTACGGGCTACGAGCAGTACTTC.

The J gene is TRBJ2-6, the V gene TRBV6-1; perhaps TRBD2 as D (6 bases). The CDR3 is 18 amino acids. CDR1 and CDR2 from the germline V gene are MNHNS and SASEGT. V was shortened by 3 bases and J by 1 base, with 16 bases between the two germline ends. The CDR3 coding sequence is TGTGCCAGCAGTGAGGAGGCTCAAGGAGGGTCTGGGGCCAACGTCCTGACTTTC. It is translated as CASSEEAQGGSGANVLTF.

CDR3 protein: CASSLVGGGQTQYF. CDR3 nucleotide sequence: TGTGCCAGCAGCTTAGTCGGGGGAGGGCAGACCCAGTACTTC. The chain recombines TRBV7-2 with TRBJ2-5; 7 bases map to TRBD2. Germline CDR1 reads SGHTA; CDR2 reads FQGNSA. This CDR3 comprises 14 residues. With V trimmed by 1 base and J by 6 bases, 5 bases remained unmatched.

V and J are TRBV2 and TRBJ2-7; tentatively, D is TRBD2 (5 bases). Germline-derived CDR1 and CDR2 are SNHLY and FYNNEI. The V gene lost 5 bases and the J gene lost 0 bases, with 14 bases spanning the gap. The CDR3 totals 15 residues. The CDR3 DNA follows: TGTGCCAGCAGTTGGGAGCGAGGCGGCTCCTACGAGCAGTACTTC. Its translation is CASSWERGGSYEQYF.

This chain uses TRBV7-6 with TRBJ2-2; no definite D call. This CDR3 region has 13 residues. V was pared by 2 bases and J by 5 bases, with 6 bases between. In germline, CDR1 is SGHVS, CDR2 FNYEAQ. As DNA, the CDR3 is TGTGCCAGCAGCTTAAGTTGGACCGGGGAGCTGTTTTTT. Residues: CASSLSWTGELFF.

The V call is TRBV7-9, the J call TRBJ2-7, with a weak D call TRBD2 (6 bases). V was trimmed by 4 bases and J by 5 bases, leaving 12 bases between them. Germline lookup yields CDR1 SEHNR and CDR2 FQNEAQ (reference sequence). The CDR3 spans 13 residues. The CDR3 coding sequence is TGTGCCAGCAGCTCAGTCGGAGGGGACGAGCAGTACTTC. Protein sequence: CASSSVGGDEQYF.

The chain employs TRBV28 and TRBJ2-2; 10 nucleotides match TRBD2. Germline-derived CDR1 and CDR2 are MDHEN and SYDVKM. This CDR3 is 16 amino acids long. V gave up 5 bases and J gave up 6 bases; unmatched junction bases: 9. The CDR3 is CASSHRSLAGAGELFF. In DNA form, the CDR3 reads TGTGCCAGCAGTCATAGGTCTCTAGCGGGAGCCGGGGAGCTGTTTTTT.

About this clone: In the same sample, other DNA sequences code for this CDR3. CDR3 DNA sequence: TGCGCCAGCAGCCACGGAGATAACTATGGCTACACCTTC. It codes for CASSHGDNYGYTF. The V and J genes are TRBV4-1 and TRBJ1-2; no firm D call. Germline CDR1 MGHRA, CDR2 YSYEKL. Trimming shortened V by 3 bases and J by 1 base, and 6 bases separated the two germline ends. The CDR3 runs to 13 residues.

The V call is TRBV18, the J call TRBJ2-4, with TRBD2 as a possible D gene (6 bases). The CDR3 is 14 amino acids. From germline, CDR1 is KGHSH and CDR2 LQKENI. V dropped 3 bases and J dropped 6 bases, with 12 bases sitting between them. The CDR3: CASSPWDGGNIQYF. Here the CDR3 DNA reads TGTGCCAGCTCACCGTGGGACGGGGGAAACATTCAGTACTTC.

The chain carries TRBV5-4 and TRBJ1-1, with TRBD1 identical over 9 bases. V shed 1 base, J shed 0 bases, and the junction held 4 bases outside the gene matches. The CDR3 totals 16 residues. From germline, CDR1 is SGHNT and CDR2 YYREEE (reference sequence). The CDR3 DNA reads as TGTGCCAGCAGCTTGTCAGGACAGGGGATGAACACTGAAGCTTTCTTT. This encodes CASSLSGQGMNTEAFF.

The CDR3, as DNA: TGTGCCAGCAGTGAACCCTTGGACGGGAGGGGAAAAGAGACCCAGTACTTC. It codes for CASSEPLDGRGKETQYF. The chain has TRBV25-1 and TRBJ2-5; 8 nucleotides line up with TRBD2. This CDR3 spans 17 amino acids. CDR1 is MGHDK, CDR2 SYGVNS, per germline. V shed 2 bases, J shed 3 bases, and the junction held 11 bases outside the gene matches.

This chain uses TRBV14 with TRBJ2-1; 12 bases agree with TRBD1. CDR1 SGHDN and CDR2 FVKESK come from the germline V gene. V was pared by 4 bases and J by 9 bases, with 7 bases of the junction left unmatched. The CDR3 contains 15 residues. This CDR3 is CASSRGQGALSEQFF. DNA of the CDR3: TGTGCCAGCAGCCGGGGACAGGGGGCATTGAGTGAGCAGTTCTTC.

With regard to this clone: Relative to the germline gene, one junction end is altered; a read error may explain this. Other nucleotide sequences in the sample specify the same CDR3. The CDR3 DNA reads TGCGCCAGCAGTCAAGACAGGGTCAATGAGCAGTTCTTC. It codes for CASSQDRVNEQFF. The rearrangement joins TRBV4-1 to TRBJ2-1; 7 bases are a match to TRBD1. CDR3 length equals 13 residues. The germline V gene has CDR1 MGHRA and CDR2 YSYEKL.

This chain joins TRBV7-7 and TRBJ1-1; TRBD1 agrees at 7 bases. Germline lookup yields CDR1 SSHAT and CDR2 FNYEAQ (reference sequence). The CDR3 spans 18 residues. V dropped 0 bases and J dropped 6; count of bases not matched to a gene: 16. In DNA, the CDR3 is TGTGCCAGCAGCTTAGCCTCCGGGACAGAAGTGGAAAGGGCTGAAGCTTTCTTT. This gives the protein CASSLASGTEVERAEAFF.

The chain couples TRBV5-1 to TRBJ2-1; 10 nucleotides align to TRBD2. The CDR3 spans 14 residues. The V and J ends lost 4 bases and 9 bases, in that order; junction bases with no gene match: 7. Germline CDR1 is SGHRS and CDR2 is YFSETQ. The CDR3 coding sequence is TGCGCCAGCAGCCCGGGACTAGCGTCGGCTGAGCAGTTCTTC. This sequence encodes CASSPGLASAEQFF.

This clone occurred many times. V and J are TRBV6-1 and TRBJ2-6, with D possibly being TRBD2 (6 bases). This CDR3 is built from 15 residues. Looked up from germline, CDR1 is MNHNS and CDR2 is SASEGT. Trimming shortened V by 6 bases and J by 4 bases, and 13 bases separated the two germline ends. The CDR3 bases are TGTGCCAGCAGCAGCGGGCGGTCAGGGGCCAACGTCCTGACTTTC. Protein product: CASSSGRSGANVLTF.